One TCR beta chain is described in this entry. What antigen it recognizes has not been identified. The observed sequence ends 3 residues before the CDR3 terminus, with the missing tail filled in from the germline J gene. The sample originates from a study of T cells in women clearing cervical HPV infection (dated 2018 in TCRdb). Describing the broader study: The cases were 20 to 25 women with histologically confirmed HPV16-related CIN3 or worse, and 2 of those women had invasive cancers. The controls were some 23 women whose single incident HPV16 infection cleared within 12 months with no development of precancer or cancer. Blood from cases was collected at the visit where the lesion was first found, while blood from controls was collected once the infection could no longer be detected. For cases, the median interval between lesion detection and blood sampling was about 140 days, with an interquartile range of roughly 80 to 200 days. Since HLA typing was available for only a few women, HLA type could not be ruled out as a confounder. The exploratory proof-of-principle case-control study was nested within the Guanacaste HPV Natural History Study in Costa Rica and compared TCR repertoires across cervical HPV16 outcomes. Cases and controls were matched on age within five years and on year of sample collection. Cases had a median age of almost 35 years and controls had a median age of around 40, with no significant differences in baseline characteristics. In the parent cohort, 10,049 women aged 18 or older were enrolled in Guanacaste, Costa Rica, during about 1993 to 1995 and then followed for less than 8 years. Quality controls consisted of five blinded duplicates per group, for a total of some 60 samples made up of 50 participants and roughly ten replicates. The full study reports these points: Random forest classifiers that combined richness and V gene abundances separated cases from controls with an estimated AUC of less than 0.85. TCR repertoire richness was significantly higher in CIN3+ cases than in controls across sequencing depths, while evenness did not differ. Because of the cross-sectional design, the study could not determine whether the associations came before infection or resulted from infection, and neither effector/memory subsets nor HPV-specific T cells were isolated. TRBV6-7 relative abundance was lower in cases than in controls (roughly 0.11% versus 0.16%; Bonferroni P = 0.0008). Because the number of T cells per sample was unknown, the richness differences could reflect varying T-cell content rather than repertoire biology.

The immunoSEQ assay used multiplex PCR to amplify TCR beta CDR3 regions from an average of around 1,200 ng of genomic DNA per sample. The assay corrected primer bias using a complete synthetic TCR repertoire to establish an amplification baseline. The amplicons were sequenced on the Illumina platform. In the original analysis: Sequences were error-corrected by clustering with frequency ratios and a modified nearest-neighbor algorithm and were then analyzed in the immunoSEQ Analyzer with IMGT gene definitions. At each rarefaction depth, TCR richness and evenness were averaged over 20 rarefaction repeats, and samples with fewer sequences than the depth were excluded. Wilcoxon rank sum tests with FDR correction were used to compare V, D and J gene relative abundances between the groups. Blinded duplicates gave an intraclass correlation of around 96% for TCR richness and an average of 76.4% across 70 or so gene segments. TCRdb retrieved this table from immuneACCESS and kept in-frame rearrangements only. Not all clones are present; in checked studies, unresolved V genes account for under half, and no reason is known for the remainder. From that table come the V and J calls and clone size; the DNA was used to work out D and trimming. The sample's clone listing holds roughly 40,000 clones. Together, the top ten hold about 6% of the sample.

The germline V gene sets CDR1 to SGHVS and CDR2 to FQNEAQ. Measured from the cysteine to the phenylalanine, the CDR3 is 12 residues long. The DNA shown is the part of the CDR3 that was read: 27 bases, in frame from base 1. Every participant had a single incident cervical HPV16 infection, and women with prevalent HPV16 infections were excluded. Cervical HPV DNA was detected by MY09/MY11 PCR, and genotyping was performed by dot-blot hybridization. Roughly 14 mL of heparinized blood was centrifuged, after which the buffy coat was aliquoted, frozen at -30 degrees C, and then stored at -80 degrees C. QIAGEN kits were used to extract genomic DNA from the buffy coat specimens.

This TCR derives from a woman between 18 and 70 years old with a cervical HPV16 infection that either progressed to CIN3+ or cleared (not recorded which). This receptor chain uses TRBV7-8 and TRBJ2-3, and TRBD2 matches 7 of the central bases. Sequences were obtained from blood buffy coat. CDR3 DNA, as far as it was read: TGTGCCAGCAGGAGGAGCGGGGAGACG. It encodes CASRRSGET. The CDR3 reads in full as CASRRSGETQYF.